These 6 T cell receptor beta chains came from one sample sequenced in a study of OX40 agonist ivuxolimab in advanced cancers. Method: immunoSEQ multiplex PCR; TCRdb's copy keeps in-frame clones and lacks some. The sample includes tens of thousands of clones, about 90% of them seen just once. The material was CD4+ or CD8+ T cells sorted from blood, obtained in a trial of the OX40 agonist ivuxolimab. The source is an adult with an advanced solid tumor such as melanoma, head and neck, liver or kidney cancer.

The rearrangement uses TRBV27 and TRBJ2-7; D may match TRBD1 or TRBD2 (5 bases each). Trimming removed 3 bases at V and 3 bases at J, with 9 bases between. This CDR3 has 13 amino acids. In germline, CDR1 is MNHEY, CDR2 SMNVEV (reference sequence). The CDR3 sequence is CASSFGDGYEQYF. DNA of the CDR3: TGTGCCAGCAGTTTTGGGGACGGCTACGAGCAGTACTTC.

This clone was seen a single time. CDR3 DNA: TGCACCAGCAGCCAAGAAAGGTTGAAGCGGGAAGAGACCCAGTACTTC. Translated, it gives CTSSQERLKREETQYF. V and J are TRBV1 and TRBJ2-5; the table's D call of TRBD2 was not tested on the DNA. TRBV1 is given as a pseudogene. The CDR3 is 16 amino acids.

This clone was observed a single time. The V and J genes are TRBV19 and TRBJ2-7; 10 bases are shared with TRBD1. The CDR3 has 14 amino acids. Germline lookup yields CDR1 LNHDA and CDR2 SQIVND (reference sequence). Unmatched junction bases numbered 2, after V lost 3 bases and J lost 3 bases. The CDR3 DNA reads as TGTGCCAGTAGTATCGGGACAGGGGACTACGAGCAGTACTTC. Translated, it gives CASSIGTGDYEQYF.

The J gene is TRBJ1-1, the V gene TRBV7-6; maybe TRBD1 (6 bases). The CDR3 spans 17 residues. CDR1 is SGHVS, CDR2 FNYEAQ, per germline. Trimming shortened V by 3 bases and J by 3 bases, and 20 bases separated the two germline ends. CDR3 sequence reads: CASSFNPGGGTDTEAFF. CDR3 bases: TGTGCCAGCAGCTTTAATCCGGGGGGCGGAACGGACACTGAAGCTTTCTTT.

The rearrangement uses TRBV11-2 and TRBJ2-7; maybe TRBD1 (5 bases). Trimming cost V 6 bases and J 2 bases, with 14 bases left between them. This CDR3 comprises 14 residues. From germline, CDR1 is SGHAT and CDR2 FQNNGV. CDR3 DNA: TGTGCCAGCAGTTCTCAGGGAATTACCTACGAGCAGTACTTC. This encodes CASSSQGITYEQYF.

This clone was picked up a small number of times. The rearrangement links TRBV4-2 to TRBJ1-1; D gene ambiguous. The length of the CDR3 is 12 residues. The V end lost 4 bases, the J end lost 5 bases, and 8 bases lay between the germline ends. Germline values: CDR1 LGHNA, CDR2 YNFKEQ. The CDR3 region has the DNA TGTGCCAGCAGCCGTGGGCAGACTGAAGCTTTCTTT. Residues: CASSRGQTEAFF.